Following are 20 T cell receptor beta chains from one sample sequenced in a study of CD8 T cells in Susac syndrome. Random hexamers were used to reverse transcribe roughly 0.45 to 1 ug of RNA. Via MiXCR, TCRdb re-called the immunoSEQ multiplex PCR reads, giving one row per CDR3 protein. The sample contains 95,000 to 150,000 distinct CDR3 sequences, just under 95% of which appear only once. The sequencing sample was made of CD8+ T cells from PBMCs. The receptors stem from a human donor with Susac syndrome.

The chain has TRBV7-8 and TRBJ2-7; D is undetermined. The CDR3 loop spans 13 amino acids. Germline-derived CDR1 and CDR2 are SGHVS and FQNEAQ. Trimming cost V 6 bases and J 1 base, with 10 bases left between them. CDR3 sequence (DNA): TGTGCCAGCAGTCGCACCGCTTCCTACGAGCAGTACTTC. This translates into CASSRTASYEQYF.

The rearrangement links TRBV14 to TRBJ2-1; 8 bases line up with TRBD1. Germline V lookup: CDR1 SGHDN, CDR2 FVKESK. The CDR3 has 16 residues. The ends lost 4 bases at V and 5 bases at J; junction bases unmatched: 10. Here the CDR3 DNA reads TGTGCCAGCAGCCGAATTCGGACAGGGCTTAACAATGAGCAGTTCTTC. Translated: CASSRIRTGLNNEQFF.

This sequence joins TRBV6-6 and TRBJ2-5; D gene uncertain. V shed 0 bases and J shed 1 base, with 9 bases lying between them. The germline V gene has CDR1 MNHNY and CDR2 SVGAGI (reference sequence). The CDR3 has 15 amino acids. The CDR3 is CASSYSVASQETQYF. CDR3 DNA sequence: TGTGCCAGCAGTTACTCGGTTGCCAGCCAAGAGACCCAGTACTTC.

The CDR3 sequence: CASSFELAGGTYNEQFF. For the CDR3, the DNA is TGTGCCAGCAGCTTTGAGCTAGCGGGGGGCACCTACAATGAGCAGTTCTTC. The chain couples TRBV7-2 to TRBJ2-1, with 11 nucleotides matching TRBD2. Trimming removed 3 bases from V and 2 bases from J; junction bases left unmatched: 6. The CDR3 covers 17 residues. From germline, CDR1 is SGHTA and CDR2 FQGNSA.

The sample holds a few counts of this clonotype. The CDR3 reads CASSLDPGELFF. CDR3 DNA: TGTGCCAGCAGTTTAGATCCCGGGGAGCTGTTTTTT. The chain couples TRBV12-3 or TRBV12-4 to TRBJ2-2; D remains unclear. V was clipped by 1 base and J by 6 bases, with 3 bases between them. The CDR3 is made up of 12 amino acids.

The count of this clonotype is one. The chain employs TRBV7-3 and TRBJ2-7; D call uncertain. The CDR3 length is 13 residues. The V and J ends lost 2 bases and 5 bases respectively, with 10 bases between them. Germline assignment: CDR1 SGHTA and CDR2 FQGTGA. CDR3: CASSLGSPHEQYF. For the CDR3, the DNA is TGTGCCAGCAGCTTAGGGTCTCCCCACGAGCAGTACTTC.

The chain has TRBV20-1 and TRBJ2-7, with 12 nucleotides matching TRBD1. CDR1 is DFQATT, CDR2 SNEGSKA, per germline (reference sequence). V lost 1 base, J lost 5 bases, and 6 bases stayed unmatched. The CDR3 loop spans 15 amino acids. The DNA for the CDR3 is TGCAGTGCTAGAGGCCCGGGACAGGGGGCCCACGAGCAGTACTTC. As protein: CSARGPGQGAHEQYF.

V gene TRBV27 combines with J gene TRBJ1-6; D is undetermined. Germline V CDR1 and CDR2: MNHEY, SMNVEV (reference sequence). The CDR3 sequence is 13 residues long. V shed 6 bases and J shed 9 bases, with 12 bases lying between them. CDR3 DNA sequence: TGTGCCAGCAGCACGGCGAGTAGTTCACCCCTCCACTTT. Residues: CASSTASSSPLHF.

The chain carries TRBV20-1 and TRBJ1-2, with D possibly matching TRBD1 (5 bases). The V end lost 3 bases, the J end lost 3 bases, and 17 bases lay between the germline ends. Germline V gene data show CDR1 as DFQATT and CDR2 as SNEGSKA (reference sequence). The CDR3 is 15 residues long. In nucleotides, the CDR3 is TGCAGTGCTAGGGCTCAGGCCACAGGATACTATGGCTACACCTTC. Translation: CSARAQATGYYGYTF.

The chain uses TRBV9 and TRBJ2-5; 9 bases align to TRBD2. This CDR3 spans 15 amino acids. Trimming cost V 0 bases and J 5 bases; bases outside gene matches: 5. CDR1 SGDLS and CDR2 YYNGEE come from the germline V gene. In nucleotides, the CDR3 is TGTGCCAGCAGCGTAGGGGCTAGCGGGGCGGAGACCCAGTACTTC. It yields the protein CASSVGASGAETQYF.

This chain joins TRBV5-1 and TRBJ2-3, with D possibly matching TRBD2 (5 bases). V dropped 0 bases and J dropped 4 bases, with 9 bases sitting between them. CDR3 length: 14 amino acids. The V gene's germline CDR1 is SGHRS and CDR2 YFSETQ. The chain's CDR3 is CASSLEVGADTQYF. The CDR3 DNA is TGCGCCAGCAGCTTGGAGGTGGGAGCAGATACGCAGTATTTT.

CDR3 region: CASSLEVFTNYGYTF. The CDR3 coding sequence is TGCGCCAGCAGCTTGGAGGTGTTTACTAACTATGGCTACACCTTC. The V gene is TRBV5-1, the J gene TRBJ1-2; D is undetermined. V was pared by 0 bases and J by 0 bases, with 9 bases between. The germline V gene encodes CDR1 SGHRS and CDR2 YFSETQ. This CDR3 comprises 15 residues.

The J gene is TRBJ2-1, the V gene TRBV29-1; maybe TRBD2 (6 bases). The germline V gene has CDR1 SQVTM and CDR2 ANQGSEA. This CDR3 region has 12 residues. The V end lost 0 bases, the J end lost 10 bases, and 10 bases lay between the germline ends. Here the CDR3 reads CSVEDGAGEQFF. The CDR3, as DNA: TGCAGCGTTGAAGACGGGGCGGGGGAGCAGTTCTTC.

This chain links TRBV27 with TRBJ1-5; 10 bases map to TRBD1. Trimming removed 2 bases from V and 0 bases from J; junction bases left unmatched: 4. This CDR3 is built from 17 residues. Germline CDR1 and CDR2: MNHEY and SMNVEV (reference sequence). CDR3 protein: CASSLIGTGVSNQPQHF. The DNA for the CDR3 is TGTGCCAGCAGTTTAATTGGGACAGGGGTTAGCAATCAGCCCCAGCATTTT.

The rearrangement uses TRBV5-4 and TRBJ2-1; either TRBD1 or TRBD2 may supply D (6 bases each). This CDR3 contains 13 residues. In germline, CDR1 is SGHNT, CDR2 YYREEE (reference sequence). Trimming removed 5 bases from V and 7 bases from J, with 13 bases in between. The CDR3 bases are TGTGCCAGCAGACGTACAGGGAGGAATGAGCAGTTCTTC. This codes for CASRRTGRNEQFF.

The DNA of the CDR3 is TGTGCCAGCAGTGCCGGAGTAGCCTACGAGCAGTACTTC. Translated, it gives CASSAGVAYEQYF. The rearrangement uses TRBV7-2 and TRBJ2-7; no firm D call. Germline V lookup: CDR1 SGHTA, CDR2 FQGNSA. This CDR3 contains 13 residues. Trimming cost V 6 bases and J 2 bases, with 11 bases left between them.

The chain joins TRBV9 to TRBJ2-5; D perhaps matches TRBD2 (5 bases). This CDR3 has 17 residues. Trimming shortened V by 0 bases and J by 1 base, and 16 bases separated the two germline ends. In germline, CDR1 is SGDLS, CDR2 YYNGEE. The CDR3 is CASSVEVRPGIQETQYF. The CDR3 DNA follows: TGTGCCAGCAGCGTAGAGGTCCGGCCGGGGATCCAAGAGACCCAGTACTTC.

The chain recombines TRBV15 with TRBJ1-5; D may be TRBD1 (5 bases). This CDR3 is built from 15 residues. Trimming took off 0 bases at V and 1 base at J, with 7 bases between the two ends. Germline CDR1 LNHNV, CDR2 YYDKDF (reference sequence). The CDR3 is CATSRDGASNQPQHF. The DNA of the CDR3 is TGTGCCACCAGCAGAGATGGGGCCAGCAATCAGCCCCAGCATTTT. Supplemented by reference TRBV15 and TRBJ1-5, the full variable domain reads DAMVIQNPRYQVTQFGKPVTLSCSQTLNHNVMYWYQQKSSQAPKLLFHYYDKDFNNEADTPDNFQSRRPNTSFCFLDIRSPGLGDTAMYLCATSRDGASNQPQHFGDGTRLSIL.

V usage is TRBV4-1 and J usage is TRBJ2-7; 7 bases align to TRBD2. With V trimmed by 3 bases and J by 2 bases, 13 bases remained unmatched. CDR1 and CDR2 from the germline V gene are MGHRA and YSYEKL. The CDR3 length is 17 residues. CDR3 nucleotide sequence: TGCGCCAGCAGCCAGCCCGTTGTGAGCGGGGCCCCCTACGAGCAGTACTTC. Encoded protein: CASSQPVVSGAPYEQYF.

V is TRBV12-3 or TRBV12-4 and J is TRBJ1-5; TRBD1 aligns across 10 bases. With 6 bases clipped from V and 12 bases from J, the junction kept 5 bases outside the gene matches. The CDR3 runs 12 residues. Here the CDR3 DNA reads TGTGCCAGCAGCGGGACAGGGGACCGCCAGCATTTT. Translated, it gives CASSGTGDRQHF.